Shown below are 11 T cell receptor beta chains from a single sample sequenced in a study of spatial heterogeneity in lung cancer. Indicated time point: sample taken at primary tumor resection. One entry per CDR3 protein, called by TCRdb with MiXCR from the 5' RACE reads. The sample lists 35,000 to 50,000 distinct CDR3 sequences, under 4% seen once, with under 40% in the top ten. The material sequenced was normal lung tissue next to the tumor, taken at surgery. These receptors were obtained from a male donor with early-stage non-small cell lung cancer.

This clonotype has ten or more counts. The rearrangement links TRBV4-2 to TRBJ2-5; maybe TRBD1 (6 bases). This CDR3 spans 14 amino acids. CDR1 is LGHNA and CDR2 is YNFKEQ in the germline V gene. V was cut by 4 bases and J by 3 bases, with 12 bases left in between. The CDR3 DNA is TGTGCCAGCAGCCCCTTGAGGACAGAAGAGACCCAGTACTTC. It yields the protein CASSPLRTEETQYF.

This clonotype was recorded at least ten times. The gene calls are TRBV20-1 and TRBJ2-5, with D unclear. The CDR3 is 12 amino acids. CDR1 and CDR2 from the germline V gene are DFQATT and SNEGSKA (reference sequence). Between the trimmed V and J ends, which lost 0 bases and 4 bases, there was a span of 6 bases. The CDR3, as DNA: TGCAGTGCTAGAGAACGCAGAGAGACCCAGTACTTC. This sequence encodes CSARERRETQYF.

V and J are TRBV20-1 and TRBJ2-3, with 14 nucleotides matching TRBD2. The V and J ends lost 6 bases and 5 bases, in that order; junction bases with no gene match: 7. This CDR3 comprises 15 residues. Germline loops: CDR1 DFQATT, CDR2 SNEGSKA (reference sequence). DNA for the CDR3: TGCAGTGCCGAGGGACTAGCGGGAGTTGGAGATACGCAGTATTTT. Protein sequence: CSAEGLAGVGDTQYF.

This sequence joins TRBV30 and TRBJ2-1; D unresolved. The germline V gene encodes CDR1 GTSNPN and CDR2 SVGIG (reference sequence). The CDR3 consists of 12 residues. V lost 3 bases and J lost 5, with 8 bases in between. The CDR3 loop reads CAWSYINNEQFF. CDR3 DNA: TGTGCCTGGAGCTACATAAACAATGAGCAGTTCTTC.

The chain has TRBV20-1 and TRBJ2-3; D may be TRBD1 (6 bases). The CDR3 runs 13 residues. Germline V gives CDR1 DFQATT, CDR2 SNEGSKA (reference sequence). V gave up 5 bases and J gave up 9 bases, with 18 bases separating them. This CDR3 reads CSAFRDGQYTQYF. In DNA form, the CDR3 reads TGCAGTGCTTTCCGGGACGGACAGTACACGCAGTATTTT.

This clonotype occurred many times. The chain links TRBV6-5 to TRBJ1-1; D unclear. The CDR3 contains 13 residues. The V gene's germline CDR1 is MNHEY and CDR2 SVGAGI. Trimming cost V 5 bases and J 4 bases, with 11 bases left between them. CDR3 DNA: TGTGCCAGCAGTGCCAGAAGAGGCACTGAAGCTTTCTTT. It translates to CASSARRGTEAFF.

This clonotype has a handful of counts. Here the CDR3 DNA reads TGTGCCTGGAGACGAATGAGCTCCTACAATGAGCAGTTCTTC. Its protein is CAWRRMSSYNEQFF. V and J are TRBV30 and TRBJ2-1; D gene unclear. The CDR3 length is 14 residues. From germline, CDR1 is GTSNPN and CDR2 SVGIG (reference sequence). V lost 3 bases to trimming and J lost 0 bases, with 9 bases between them.

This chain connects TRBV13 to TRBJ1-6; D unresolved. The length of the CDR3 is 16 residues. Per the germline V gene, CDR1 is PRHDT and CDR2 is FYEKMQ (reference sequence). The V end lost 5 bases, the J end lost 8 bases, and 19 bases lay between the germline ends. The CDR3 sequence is CASSPRPVGDHSPLHF. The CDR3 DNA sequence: TGTGCCAGCAGCCCACGTCCAGTTGGAGACCATTCACCCCTCCACTTT.

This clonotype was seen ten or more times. CDR3 protein: CASSFESNQPQHF. CDR3 nucleotide sequence: TGTGCCAGCAGTTTTGAAAGCAATCAGCCCCAGCATTTT. This sequence joins TRBV12-3 or TRBV12-4 and TRBJ1-5; D is undetermined. The CDR3 is made up of 13 amino acids. V gave up 3 bases and J gave up 1 base, with 4 bases separating them.

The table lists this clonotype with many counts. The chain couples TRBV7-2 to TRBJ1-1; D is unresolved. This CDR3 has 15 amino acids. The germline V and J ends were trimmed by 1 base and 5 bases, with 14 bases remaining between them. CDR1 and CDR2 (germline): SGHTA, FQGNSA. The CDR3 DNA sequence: TGTGCCAGCAGCTTAGGCCCTGGGGAGTGGACTGAAGCTTTCTTT. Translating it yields CASSLGPGEWTEAFF.

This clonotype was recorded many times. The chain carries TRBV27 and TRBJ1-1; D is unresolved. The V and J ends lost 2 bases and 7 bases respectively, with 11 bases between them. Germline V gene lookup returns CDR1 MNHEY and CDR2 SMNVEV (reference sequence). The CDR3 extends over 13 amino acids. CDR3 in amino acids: CASSLKLGSEAFF. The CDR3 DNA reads TGTGCCAGCAGTTTAAAGTTAGGGAGTGAAGCTTTCTTT.